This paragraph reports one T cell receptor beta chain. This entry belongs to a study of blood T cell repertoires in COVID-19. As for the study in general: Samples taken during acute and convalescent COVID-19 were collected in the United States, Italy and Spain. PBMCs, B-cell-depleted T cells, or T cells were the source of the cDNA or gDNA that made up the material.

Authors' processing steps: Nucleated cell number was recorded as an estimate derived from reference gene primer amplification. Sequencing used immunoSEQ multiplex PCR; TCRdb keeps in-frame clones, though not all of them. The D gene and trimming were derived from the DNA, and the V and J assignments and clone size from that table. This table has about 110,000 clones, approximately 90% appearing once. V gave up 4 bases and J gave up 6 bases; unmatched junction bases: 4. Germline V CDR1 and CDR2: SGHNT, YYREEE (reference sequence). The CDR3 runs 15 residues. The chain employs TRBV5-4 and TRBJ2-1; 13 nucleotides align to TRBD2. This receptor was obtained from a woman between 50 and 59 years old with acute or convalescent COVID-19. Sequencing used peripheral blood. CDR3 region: CASSRTSGRVNEQFF. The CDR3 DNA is TGTGCCAGCAGCCGTACTAGCGGGAGGGTCAATGAGCAGTTCTTC.